This TCR beta chain derives from a study of cytomegalovirus exposure and HLA in healthy donors listed by TCRdb under 2017. At the level of the whole study: In an earlier analysis of around 540 of the donors, under 300 Gb of sequence data and 90 million to 130 million unique TCR beta sequences from roughly 200 million T cells were reported. An early release covering 500 to 750 HLA-typed donors comprised 250 to 350 gigabases of sequencing data and tens of millions of unique TCR sequences. Of the roughly 400 genotyped donors, about 80% fell in the genetic ancestry cluster associated with self-reported Caucasian donors. The aim of the study was to test whether cataloging public T cell receptors could identify signatures of past pathogen exposure. The study used immunosequencing to profile the T cell repertoires of about 670 subjects and linked those repertoires to cytomegalovirus serostatus. Along with the approximately 700-subject first cohort, a separate validation cohort of 120 different subjects was used. The study combined high-throughput TCR immunosequencing, statistical association of individual TCRs with disease status, and machine learning to predict cytomegalovirus infection status. In a later analysis, previously published TCR beta repertoires from 666 donors were re-analyzed and high-resolution HLA genotyping was added so that TCR occurrence patterns could be studied. Rather than drawing on any new phenotypic data, the later analysis identified candidate immune exposures from TCR beta sequences and the way those sequences occurred across donors. In an earlier analysis of around 540 of the donors, high-throughput TCR beta sequencing was used to judge whether each TCR beta V gene segment behaved as functional or pseudogenic. Donor age, sex, ethnicity and CMV serostatus were collected together with the repertoire data. A later genetic analysis took genome-wide SNP genotypes for about three fifths of the roughly 670 donors and used that subset as a discovery cohort. Every repertoire in the discovery cohort had been generated on one and the same sequencing platform. HLA typing included class I and class II loci at four-digit resolution. The number of typed donors differed by locus: about 629-630 for A, B, C, DRB1 and DQB1; 500 to 550 for DQA1; 606 for DPA1; and 400 to 480 for DPB1. A few DR-DQ haplotypes were handled as single units for association and clustering because linkage in the cohort was strong. Among 300 to 500 genotyped donors of the cohort, an average of roughly 230,000 unique TCR beta nucleotide sequences was sequenced per donor, of which about 18% were non-productive.

The cohort comprised fewer than 700 healthy bone marrow donors. At the time of sampling, every cohort member was nominally healthy, though immune exposures that went unrecorded were likely present. The donor tested CMV seronegative, placing the donor among the 300 to 400 seronegative members of the cohort. Every donor gave a peripheral blood sample, and the peripheral blood mononuclear cells from that sample were used for TCR beta sequencing. The Qiagen DNeasy Blood Extraction Kit was used to extract genomic DNA from the blood cell samples. Findings and caveats that apply to the study as a whole: For the cohort, immune exposure information was limited to CMV serostatus. A few of the identified cytomegalovirus-associated TCR beta chains were confirmed in vitro to be specific for cytomegalovirus antigens. In a later analysis, over 15,000 TCR beta sequences were associated with specific HLA alleles at a false discovery rate of 0.05. The presence/absence analyses assumed that sequencing depth was roughly uniform across donors, and that assumption may not be true. The authors suggested that the approach could potentially be generalized to other disease states and immunological phenotypes. A group of highly shared sequence variants was considered likely to be a technical artifact of the sequencing pipeline. Correlated functional status among segregating V segments might be attributable to linkage disequilibrium, but an unknown experimental factor could not be ruled out. When HLA alleles, especially DR and DQ, strongly co-occurred, TCR associations were difficult to assign to individual alleles. Only TCR beta chains were sequenced in this cohort, and the absence of alpha or paired-chain data limited detectable features. Compared with the roughly 720-donor mean, donors in an Asian-associated ancestry cluster had fewer N-insertions in productive TCRs, according to a later genetic analysis. Because HLA typing was unavailable for some donors at each locus, only the typed subset was used in association tests. Because counts were too low, seventeen rarely observed V segments, including chromosome 9 orphons, were left out of the earlier analysis of some 600 of the donors. Because the 87-base-pair reads could not distinguish some IMGT-functional V segments, including TRBV6-2 and TRBV6-3, those segments were excluded. A later genetic analysis associated a missense DCLRE1C variant with V-gene and J-gene trimming of TCR beta chains, and an independent cohort replicated the association. Compared with equally common non-associated chains, HLA-associated TCR beta chains in a later analysis were more clonally expanded and had lower generation probabilities. Several of the top co-occurrence clusters appeared to be linked to parvovirus B19, influenza, CMV and Epstein-Barr virus, according to a later analysis. A further reported finding was that TCR beta sequences accurately predicted the HLA-A and HLA-B alleles for most subjects in the first cohort. In the study, approximately 160 TCR beta chains were listed as associated with cytomegalovirus. In an earlier analysis of some 500 of the donors, most TCR beta V segments appeared in productive rearrangements about 90% or about 30% of the time, broadly matching IMGT annotations. According to a later analysis, most CMV-associated TCR beta chains appeared to be HLA-restricted, and the HLA associations seemed to be driven largely by CMV exposure. In both the original and validation cohorts, the classifier was reported to diagnose cytomegalovirus status with high specificity and sensitivity. In a later analysis, the rate of TCR association differed among HLA loci, with DRB1 alleles having the most associated TCRs and HLA-C alleles having the fewest. Across donors, most TCR sequences were observed very rarely, whereas some public TCRs were present in many individuals.

For this clone: This receptor's antigen is unknown. Qualities for individual bases were not recorded, and no much larger clone is one base off.

The CDR3 covers 18 residues, taking in both the cysteine and the phenylalanine. Here the CDR3 DNA is all that survives: 54 bases in frame from base 1. Sequences MGHRA (CDR1) and YSYEKL (CDR2) are obtained from the germline V gene. V ends up 1 base short and J 6 bases short, with an unmatched junction base count of 12. The method behind the library was the immunoSEQ multiplex PCR assay. For the multiplex PCR, a mixture combining 60 forward primers for TCR Vbeta segments and 13 reverse primers for TCR Jbeta segments was used. A multiplex PCR assay on genomic DNA amplified the CDR3 region of rearranged TCR beta genes. The amplified TCR beta libraries were sequenced on the Illumina HiSeq System as 87-base-pair reads. The source study handled its data this way. A later analysis tallied 75 million to 95 million unique TCR beta chains across the 640 or so repertoires, and some 10 million of those chains were shared by two or more donors. A nearest-neighbor algorithm error-corrected the raw reads and collapsed the reads into unique sequences, merging closely related sequences to remove PCR and sequencing errors. CDR3 sequences were aligned to IMGT reference sequences to assign V, D and J gene segments. For a sequence to be retained, a match of at least six nucleotides to both a V gene segment and a J gene segment was required. A rearrangement counted as productive if the CDR3 had no stop codons and remained in frame with V and J, and every other rearrangement counted as non-productive. CDR3 was defined according to IMGT convention as the region running from the second conserved V-encoded cysteine to the conserved J-encoded phenylalanine. The earlier analysis of fewer than 750 of the donors excluded sequences that lacked an unambiguous match to a single V gene segment. In an earlier analysis of a few hundred of the donors, V segments were called functional above 56.7% productive rearrangements and were called segregating when the between-donor standard deviation exceeded 5%. To diagnose cytomegalovirus status from the catalog of TCR beta chain sequences, a statistical classification framework was built. A later analysis assigned V and J genes by comparing TCR nucleotide sequences with IMGT/GENE-DB human TR gene sequences. In a later analysis, CDR3 sequences and most-parsimonious VDJ recombination scenarios were assigned using the TCRdist pipeline. A later analysis defined each TCR beta chain by its CDR3 amino acid sequence plus V-gene family, and excluded reads lacking a unique V-gene family. To address suspected cross-contamination and a sequencing artifact, a later analysis removed 592 highly shared, low-generation-probability nucleotide sequences. A later analysis calculated a clonal expansion index for each public chain from normalized within-repertoire ranks of inferred template counts. In a later analysis, generation probabilities were computed using a VDJ recombination model fitted to out-of-frame rearrangements, and the results were checked against IGoR. In a later analysis, hypergeometric tests were used to score TCR-TCR, TCR-HLA and TCR-CMV co-occurrence, with a repertoire-size bias correction applied to TCR pairs. A later analysis estimated false discovery rates by permuting HLA or CMV assignments 20 times. In a later analysis, co-occurring TCRs were grouped with DBSCAN, and TCRdist sequence similarity was added when clustering was performed within HLA-allele-positive subsets. Co-occurrence clustering excluded repertoires with fewer than 30,000 or more than 120,000 public chains, plus five with anomalous nucleotide sharing. The table comes from immuneACCESS by way of TCRdb, which keeps in-frame sequences with V and J called. Part of the clones is missing from these tables; in studies checked, under half for an unresolved V gene and the rest for unknown reasons. V and J calls and clone size follow that table, whereas D and trimming were derived from the DNA. For this sample there are 200,000 to 250,000 clones; around four fifths appear just once. Approximately 1.5% of the sample lies in the top ten.

Recombination connected TRBV4-1 to TRBJ1-1; 12 central bases correspond to TRBD1. The receptor was derived from a man in his forties or fifties in good health and CMV-seronegative. Sequences were obtained from PBMCs. The nucleotides read TGCGCCAGCAGCCAAGTACCCCCGGGACAGGGGGCGAAGCCTGAAGCTTTCTTT. Its protein reads: CASSQVPPGQGAKPEAFF.